This TCR beta chain derives from a study of blood T cell repertoires in COVID-19. This table comes from immunoSEQ multiplex PCR, and its TCRdb copy is limited to in-frame clones, with some not included. This table has 200,000 to 250,000 clones, 80% to 90% appearing once. Per the germline V gene, CDR1 is MDHEN and CDR2 is SYDVKM. The V segment lost 7 bases and the J segment 5 bases; nucleotides outside the gene matches: 7. The CDR3 extends over 14 amino acids. Sequencing was done on a sample of PBMCs or T cells enriched from blood (not recorded which). The receptor's source is a woman younger than 45 who had been exposed to COVID-19. The rearrangement links TRBV28 to TRBJ1-5, with 8 bases that match TRBD1. The CDR3 DNA reads TGTGCCAGCATAGACAGGGGCCGCTATCAGCCCCAGCATTTT. Its translation: CASIDRGRYQPQHF. The whole variable domain, filled in from reference TRBV28 and TRBJ1-5, reads DVKVTQSSRYLVKRTGEKVFLECVQDMDHENMFWYRQDPGLGLRLIYFSYDVKMKEKGDIPEGYSVSREKKERFSLILESASTNQTSMYLCASIDRGRYQPQHFGDGTRLSIL.